Listed below are T cell receptor beta chains from one sample, sequenced in a study of cytomegalovirus exposure and HLA in healthy donors. The repertoire was sequenced with immunoSEQ multiplex PCR; TCRdb's copy has only in-frame clones and lacks some. The sample has some 140,000 clones, roughly 79% seen once. Sequences were obtained from PBMCs. These receptors all come from a man younger than 35 in good health and CMV-seronegative. Both conserved end residues are part of each CDR3. The order of the fields is V gene, D gene, J gene, clone size, CDR3 DNA, CDR3 protein. A D gene is named only where the DNA matches it firmly. Clone sizes are given selectively: once, few, many, or a class where the clone is expanded.

TRBV7-9	.	TRBJ1-4	.	TGTGCCGCGGGAGGGGAGCGCGAAAAACTGTTTTTT	CAAGGEREKLFF
TRBV19	.	TRBJ1-2	.	TGTGCCAGTAGACCGAATCTCGGCGGATACTATGGCTACACCTTC	CASRPNLGGYYGYTF
TRBV9	TRBD1	TRBJ1-2	.	TGTGCCAGCAGCACCGGGACAGTGGACTATGGCTACACCTTC	CASSTGTVDYGYTF
TRBV29-1	TRBD1	TRBJ1-2	.	TGCAGCGCCGGGACAGGGTTCTCAAACTATGGCTACACCTTC	CSAGTGFSNYGYTF
TRBV9	TRBD1	TRBJ2-5	.	TGTGCCAGCAGCGTAGTTGGGACAGGGGAGTCCCAGTACTTC	CASSVVGTGESQYF
TRBV15	.	TRBJ1-3	once	TGTGCCACCAGCAGAGAGGGCACACTTGGAAACACCATATATTTT	CATSREGTLGNTIYF
TRBV19	.	TRBJ2-2	.	TGTGCCAGTAGTATATCGGGTGTGAACACCGGGGAGCTGTTTTTT	CASSISGVNTGELFF
TRBV10-3	TRBD1	TRBJ2-7	.	TGTGCCATCAGTGGACAGGGATTATCCTACGAGCAGTACTTC	CAISGQGLSYEQYF
TRBV7-9	TRBD1	TRBJ2-7	.	TGTGCCAGCAGTCCACAGGGGCCCGAGCAGTACTTC	CASSPQGPEQYF
TRBV6-5	.	TRBJ2-7	few	TGTGCCAGCAGTTACTACGTGGCGGGCCTACTTTGGGAGCAGTACTTC	CASSYYVAGLLWEQYF
TRBV7-2	TRBD2	TRBJ2-3	.	TGTGCCAGCAGCTTTCCCAAGCGGGGGGGGCTTGGCACAGATACGCAGTATTTT	CASSFPKRGGLGTDTQYF
TRBV5-1	.	TRBJ2-3	.	TGCGCCAGCAGCTTGGGTCCACAGACAGATACGCAGTATTTT	CASSLGPQTDTQYF
TRBV2	TRBD1	TRBJ2-2	.	TGTGCCAGCAGCCGACAGGGCCACGGGGAGCTGTTTTTT	CASSRQGHGELFF
TRBV7-9	.	TRBJ2-7	.	TGTGCCAGCAGCCGAGGGGAGGGGGAAGGGTACGAGCAGTACTTC	CASSRGEGEGYEQYF
TRBV2	.	TRBJ2-2	.	TGTGCCAGCAGGGAGAGTACGGTTTCCGGGGAGCTGTTTTTT	CASRESTVSGELFF
TRBV15	.	TRBJ2-7	few	TGTGCCACCAGCAGAGATATCGGGGGAGGCGAGCAGTACTTC	CATSRDIGGGEQYF
TRBV5-6	TRBD2	TRBJ2-1	.	TGTGCCAGCAGCTTGACGGGGGGTGACAATGAGCAGTTCTTC	CASSLTGGDNEQFF
TRBV20-1	.	TRBJ2-7	.	TGCAGTGCTAGTTCCAGTATCGAGCAGTACTTC	CSASSSIEQYF
TRBV7-9	TRBD1	TRBJ2-3	.	TGTGCCAGCAGCTTAGGGGACAGGGGCCTTATTAGCACAGATACGCAGTATTTT	CASSLGDRGLISTDTQYF
TRBV5-4	TRBD1	TRBJ2-2	.	TGTGCCAGCAGCTTTATCCAGGGGGCGTCGGGTACCGGGGAGCTGTTTTTT	CASSFIQGASGTGELFF
TRBV7-9	.	TRBJ1-2	.	TGTTCCAGCAGCTTAGGGGCAGACTATGGCTACACCTTC	CSSSLGADYGYTF